This T cell receptor (beta chain) was found in a study of breast tumors, draining lymph nodes, adjacent tissues. Study-wide results and caveats: Compared with lymph nodes, tumors were less diverse; compared with nontumor tissue, more. Tumor T cell lymph node origin was a supported hypothesis, not proven.

From the multiplex PCR reads, TCRdb called clonotypes with MiXCR, one entry per CDR3 protein. The sample holds about 130,000 distinct CDR3 sequences, less than 25% seen once. The lymph nodes were axillary draining lymph nodes from breast cancer patients. Trimming took 0 bases from V and 10 from J; bases not matched to a gene: 7. The CDR3 is 14 amino acids. CDR1 LGHNT and CDR2 FRNRAP come from the germline V gene. This clonotype came up many times. Its antigen remains unidentified. The source material was axillary lymph node tissue. This TCR came from a female donor with breast cancer. Some clones in this sample may be carry-over from other donors' samples. The chain carries TRBV12-5 and TRBJ2-3; 7 positions agree with TRBD1. DNA of the CDR3: TGTGCTAGTGGTTTGGTTTCGGACAGGCAGTCGCAGTATTTT. It is translated as CASGLVSDRQSQYF.